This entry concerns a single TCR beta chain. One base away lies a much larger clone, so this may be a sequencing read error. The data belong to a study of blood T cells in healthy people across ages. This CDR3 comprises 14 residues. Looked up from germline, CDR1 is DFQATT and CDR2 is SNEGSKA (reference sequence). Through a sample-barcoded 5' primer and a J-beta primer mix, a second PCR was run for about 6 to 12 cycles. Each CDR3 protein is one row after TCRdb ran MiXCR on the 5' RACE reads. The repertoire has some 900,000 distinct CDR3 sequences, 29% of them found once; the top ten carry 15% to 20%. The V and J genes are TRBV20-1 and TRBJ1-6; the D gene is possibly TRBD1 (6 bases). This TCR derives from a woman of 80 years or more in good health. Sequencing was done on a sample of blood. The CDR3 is CSASRDIYNLPLHF. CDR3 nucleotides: TGCAGTGCTTCTCGGGACATCTATAATTTACCCCTCCACTTT.